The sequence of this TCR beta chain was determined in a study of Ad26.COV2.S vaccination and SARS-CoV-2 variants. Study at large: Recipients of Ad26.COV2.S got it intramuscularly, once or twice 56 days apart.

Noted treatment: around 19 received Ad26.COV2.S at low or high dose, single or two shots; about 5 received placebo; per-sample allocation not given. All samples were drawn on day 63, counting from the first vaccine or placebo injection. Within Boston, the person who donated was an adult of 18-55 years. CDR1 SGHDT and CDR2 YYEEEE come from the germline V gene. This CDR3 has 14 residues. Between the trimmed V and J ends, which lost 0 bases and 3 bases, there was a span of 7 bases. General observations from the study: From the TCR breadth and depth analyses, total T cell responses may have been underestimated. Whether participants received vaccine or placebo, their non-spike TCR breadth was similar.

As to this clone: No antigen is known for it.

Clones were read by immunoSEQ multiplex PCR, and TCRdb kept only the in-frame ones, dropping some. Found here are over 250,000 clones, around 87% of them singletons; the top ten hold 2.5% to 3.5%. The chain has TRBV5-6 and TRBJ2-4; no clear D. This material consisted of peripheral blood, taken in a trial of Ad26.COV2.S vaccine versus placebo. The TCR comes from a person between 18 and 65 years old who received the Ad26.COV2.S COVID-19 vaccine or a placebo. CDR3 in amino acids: CASSLVGNKNIQYF. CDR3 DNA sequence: TGTGCCAGCAGCTTGGTAGGAAACAAAAACATTCAGTACTTC.